Presented here are 32 T cell receptor beta chains from one specimen sequenced in a study of shared clonotypes between healthy human individuals. Libraries were prepared by immunoSEQ multiplex PCR; TCRdb keeps only in-frame clonotypes and omits some of them. Among approximately 1.9 million clones listed, 80% to 95% were seen once. Naive CD8 isolation took CD45RO-negative cells positively selected for CCR7 and excluded terminally differentiated effector memory CD45RA+ cells. Sequenced: naive CD8+ T cells from PBMCs. These receptors all come from a man in his late teens or twenties in good health. Some clones in this sample may be carry-over from other donors' samples.

J is TRBJ1-2 and V is TRBV7-9; 7 bases match TRBD1. The CDR3 runs to 13 residues. V dropped 3 bases and J dropped 8; count of bases not matched to a gene: 6. Germline V CDR1 and CDR2: SEHNR, FQNEAQ (reference sequence). Here the CDR3 reads CASSFKGGEGYTF. The DNA of the CDR3 is TGTGCCAGCAGCTTCAAAGGGGGCGAGGGCTACACCTTC.

This clone has only one observation. V usage is TRBV6-1 and J usage is TRBJ2-2; D not resolved. The CDR3 sequence is 12 residues long. With 6 bases removed from V and 5 bases from J, the gap between germline ends came to 7 bases. Germline values: CDR1 MNHNS, CDR2 SASEGT. CDR3 sequence (DNA): TGTGCCAGCAGGGGCGCGACCGGGGAGCTGTTTTTT. Encoded protein: CASRGATGELFF.

The chain uses TRBV27 and TRBJ2-5; no clear D gene. Trimming shortened V by 3 bases and J by 1 base, and 12 bases separated the two germline ends. Germline CDR1 MNHEY, CDR2 SMNVEV (reference sequence). CDR3 length: 15 residues. The CDR3 coding sequence is TGTGCCAGCAGTTTGTTTGGTCCCCCCCAAGAGACCCAGTACTTC. Its protein is CASSLFGPPQETQYF.

V gene TRBV15 combines with J gene TRBJ2-1; D perhaps matches TRBD2 (5 bases). Germline CDR1 LNHNV, CDR2 YYDKDF (reference sequence). V lost 8 bases and J lost 3, with 8 bases in between. This CDR3 contains 12 residues. In DNA form, the CDR3 reads TGTGCCACCTTAGGACTCTACAATGAGCAGTTCTTC. It codes for CATLGLYNEQFF.

V gene TRBV28 combines with J gene TRBJ2-5; 15 bases are shared with TRBD2. There are 17 residues in the CDR3. Germline V CDR1 and CDR2: MDHEN, SYDVKM. Trimming at V came to 4 bases and at J to 2 bases, leaving 5 bases not matched to a gene. The chain's CDR3 is CASSSGLAGGEQETQYF. The CDR3 DNA is TGTGCCAGCAGTTCGGGACTAGCGGGAGGAGAACAAGAGACCCAGTACTTC.

J is TRBJ1-6 and V is TRBV9, with D maybe TRBD1 (6 bases). CDR1 SGDLS and CDR2 YYNGEE come from the germline V gene. CDR3 length equals 15 residues. V was cut by 4 bases and J by 6 bases, with 14 bases left in between. The CDR3 here is CASSPQGLGNSPLHF. DNA for the CDR3: TGTGCCAGCAGCCCTCAGGGGCTGGGTAATTCACCCCTCCACTTT.

A single count supports this clone. The chain is built from TRBV6-5 and TRBJ2-1; weak D call: TRBD2 (6 bases). The CDR3 consists of 16 residues. Trimming shortened V by 4 bases and J by 5 bases, and 18 bases separated the two germline ends. Germline V CDR1 and CDR2: MNHEY, SVGAGI. CDR3 DNA: TGTGCCAGCAGTTCCCTTAGCGGCGACCTAGACAATGAGCAGTTCTTC. This codes for CASSSLSGDLDNEQFF.

This clone was detected a few times. The same CDR3 arises from other DNA sequences in this sample as well. The genes are TRBV27 and TRBJ1-5, with D possibly TRBD1 on 5 matching bases. Germline CDR1 reads MNHEY; CDR2 reads SMNVEV (reference sequence). The CDR3 contains 14 residues. Trimming stripped 3 bases from V and 2 bases from J, with 8 bases between. The CDR3 coding sequence is TGTGCCAGCAGTTTTCGAGGGGGCAATCAGCCCCAGCATTTT. This encodes CASSFRGGNQPQHF.

On this clone itself: This CDR3 is also generated by other DNA sequences in the sample. The chain links TRBV11-2 to TRBJ2-7; unclear D gene. The CDR3 has 13 residues. Per germline, CDR1 SGHAT and CDR2 FQNNGV. Trimming left V 1 base short and J 3 bases short, with 7 bases between. The CDR3 DNA sequence: TGTGCCAGCAGCTTAGGGGTGAGCTACGAGCAGTACTTC. The encoded protein is CASSLGVSYEQYF.

This clone was found once. V usage is TRBV14 and J usage is TRBJ2-7; the match to TRBD2 covers 10 bases. V was clipped by 1 base and J by 4 bases; unmatched bases: 7. This CDR3 has 16 residues. CDR1 is SGHDN and CDR2 is FVKESK in the germline V gene. This CDR3 is CASSQGRWTSGYEQYF. The CDR3 DNA sequence: TGTGCCAGCAGCCAAGGTCGCTGGACTAGCGGATACGAGCAGTACTTC.

This clone was found once. This chain links TRBV5-5 with TRBJ1-1; no clear D. CDR3 length: 16 residues. Trimming stripped 3 bases from V and 0 bases from J, with 15 bases between. The germline V gene has CDR1 SGHKS and CDR2 YYEKEE (reference sequence). The CDR3 nucleotides are TGTGCCAGCAGCTCGAAACCCCTGGGGATGAACACTGAAGCTTTCTTT. Translation: CASSSKPLGMNTEAFF.

This clone turned up a few times. Other DNA sequences within the sample encode an identical CDR3. The chain is built from TRBV28 and TRBJ2-7; D not resolved. Germline-derived CDR1 and CDR2 are MDHEN and SYDVKM. CDR3 length equals 10 residues. V gave up 5 bases and J gave up 3 bases, with 2 bases separating them. The CDR3 region is CASSRYEQYF. The CDR3 bases are TGTGCCAGCAGTCGCTACGAGCAGTACTTC. Drawing the rest from reference TRBV28 and TRBJ2-7, the complete variable domain is DVKVTQSSRYLVKRTGEKVFLECVQDMDHENMFWYRQDPGLGLRLIYFSYDVKMKEKGDIPEGYSVSREKKERFSLILESASTNQTSMYLCASSRYEQYFGPGTRLTVT.

The chain uses TRBV19 and TRBJ2-1; D is possibly TRBD1 or TRBD2 (6 bases each). The V end lost 8 bases, the J end lost 5 bases, and 13 bases lay between the germline ends. Per germline, CDR1 LNHDA and CDR2 SQIVND (reference sequence). The CDR3 is 13 amino acids. CDR3 loop: CASARRGDNEQFF. Here the CDR3 DNA reads TGTGCCAGTGCGCGTAGGGGGGACAATGAGCAGTTCTTC.

This clone showed up just a few times. The J gene is TRBJ1-5, the V gene TRBV19, with a weak D call TRBD1 (6 bases). This CDR3 is built from 14 residues. The germline V gene has CDR1 LNHDA and CDR2 SQIVND (reference sequence). V dropped 3 bases and J dropped 4 bases, with 10 bases sitting between them. Here the CDR3 DNA reads TGTGCCAGTAGTATGAAGCAGGGGAATCAGCCCCAGCATTTT. Amino acid sequence: CASSMKQGNQPQHF.

CDR3 sequence (DNA): TGTGCCAGCAGCTCCATTCGGGCTAGCGGCCAAGAGACCCAGTACTTC. This gives the protein CASSSIRASGQETQYF. J is TRBJ2-5 and V is TRBV9; 7 nucleotides match TRBD2. The CDR3 loop spans 16 amino acids. J gave up 1 base and V 4 bases, and 10 bases lay outside the gene matches. Germline CDR1 and CDR2: SGDLS and YYNGEE.

V and J are TRBV9 and TRBJ2-3; 10 positions agree with TRBD2. The germline V gene encodes CDR1 SGDLS and CDR2 YYNGEE. V dropped 6 bases and J dropped 4; count of bases not matched to a gene: 8. The CDR3 has 15 residues. CDR3 sequence reads: CASNEGTSAADTQYF. CDR3 in DNA: TGTGCCAGCAACGAAGGGACTAGCGCCGCAGATACGCAGTATTTT. The complete variable domain, with remaining parts taken from reference TRBV9 and TRBJ2-3, reads DSGVTQTPKHLITATGQRVTLRCSPRSGDLSVYWYQQSLDQGLQFLIQYYNGEERAKGNILERFSAQQFPDLHSELNLSSLELGDSALYFCASNEGTSAADTQYFGPGTRLTVL.

Comment on this clone: Other DNA sequences in the sample encode the same CDR3. The chain's CDR3 is CASSLGTGAYEQYF. The CDR3 nucleotides read TGTGCCAGCAGCCTTGGGACGGGGGCCTACGAGCAGTACTTC. This chain connects TRBV5-6 to TRBJ2-7, with D perhaps matching TRBD2 (6 bases). V lost 4 bases and J 2 bases, leaving 13 bases between the germline ends. The CDR3 spans 14 residues. Germline V CDR1 and CDR2: SGHDT, YYEEEE.

V is TRBV7-2 and J is TRBJ2-1; 13 positions agree with TRBD2. Germline CDR1 reads SGHTA; CDR2 reads FQGNSA. The CDR3 consists of 17 residues. The trim removed 2 bases at V and 9 bases at J, leaving 10 bases unmatched. CDR3 nucleotide sequence: TGTGCCAGCAGCTTATTGGGGGGGACTAGCGGGATTATTGAGCAGTTCTTC. It yields the protein CASSLLGGTSGIIEQFF. Using reference TRBV7-2 and TRBJ2-1 for the parts outside the CDR3, the full variable domain is GAGVSQSPSNKVTEKGKDVELRCDPISGHTALYWYRQSLGQGLEFLIYFQGNSAPDKSGLPSDRFSAERTGGSVSTLTIQRTQQEDSAVYLCASSLLGGTSGIIEQFFGPGTRLTVL.

The chain combines TRBV10-3 with TRBJ1-2, with 7 bases that match TRBD1. With 1 base clipped from V and 5 bases from J, the junction kept 4 bases outside the gene matches. The CDR3 has 14 residues. Germline V gives CDR1 ENHRY, CDR2 SYGVKD. In DNA form, the CDR3 reads TGTGCCATCAGTGAGTTAGGGGGCGCGTATGGCTACACCTTC. Translation gives CAISELGGAYGYTF.

The chain carries TRBV5-5 and TRBJ2-3, with D possibly being TRBD2 (5 bases). CDR1 and CDR2 (germline): SGHKS, YYEKEE (reference sequence). This CDR3 has 19 residues. Trimming left V 1 base short and J 2 bases short, with 23 bases between. The CDR3 DNA is TGTGCCAGCAGCTTGAGGCCGGCCCAGCGGCCCCTAGACACAGATACGCAGTATTTT. It yields the protein CASSLRPAQRPLDTDTQYF.

The chain uses TRBV28 and TRBJ1-2, with a tentative D call TRBD1 (5 bases). Looked up from germline, CDR1 is MDHEN and CDR2 is SYDVKM. The CDR3 has 16 residues. Trimming pared 5 bases from V and 2 bases from J, leaving 18 bases between. The CDR3 DNA follows: TGTGCCAGCAGTCCGGGCGGTATTGACAGCAACTATGGCTACACCTTC. Translation: CASSPGGIDSNYGYTF.

The chain uses TRBV28 and TRBJ2-5; TRBD1 aligns across 7 bases. Germline CDR1 is MDHEN and CDR2 is SYDVKM. This CDR3 comprises 20 residues. The V segment lost 2 bases and the J segment 1 base; nucleotides outside the gene matches: 19. This CDR3 reads CASSLLPPNTGTAFQETQYF. In DNA, the CDR3 is TGTGCCAGCAGTTTACTACCTCCAAATACCGGGACAGCTTTCCAAGAGACCCAGTACTTC.

The chain uses TRBV7-6 and TRBJ2-7; TRBD1 matches at 7 bases. In germline, CDR1 is SGHVS, CDR2 FNYEAQ. This CDR3 spans 14 amino acids. With 5 bases clipped from V and 4 bases from J, the junction kept 8 bases outside the gene matches. The CDR3 is CASSPGRTGYEQYF. The CDR3 DNA sequence: TGTGCCAGCAGCCCCGGTCGGACAGGATACGAGCAGTACTTC.

This chain connects TRBV27 to TRBJ1-2, with 8 bases fitting TRBD1. After removal of 5 bases from V and 3 bases from J, the junction contained 14 bases not matched to a gene. Germline V gene data show CDR1 as MNHEY and CDR2 as SMNVEV (reference sequence). This CDR3 comprises 17 residues. This CDR3 reads CASSLTRYPGQDYGYTF. CDR3 nucleotide sequence: TGTGCCAGCAGTCTAACACGATATCCGGGACAGGACTATGGCTACACCTTC.

The rearrangement uses TRBV4-2 and TRBJ2-7; 9 bases fit TRBD2. The ends lost 0 bases at V and 2 bases at J; junction bases unmatched: 5. CDR3 size: 16 residues. Germline lookup yields CDR1 LGHNA and CDR2 YNFKEQ. The CDR3 sequence is CASSQDQVAGAYEQYF. The CDR3 coding sequence is TGTGCCAGCAGCCAAGATCAAGTAGCGGGAGCCTACGAGCAGTACTTC.

The chain uses TRBV14 and TRBJ2-7; possibly TRBD1 for D (5 bases). Germline V gene lookup returns CDR1 SGHDN and CDR2 FVKESK. V was trimmed by 4 bases and J by 2 bases, leaving 15 bases between them. The CDR3 consists of 15 residues. In DNA form, the CDR3 reads TGTGCCAGCAGCCTATTCTCGGACATTACCTACGAGCAGTACTTC. Amino acid sequence: CASSLFSDITYEQYF.

The chain employs TRBV6-6 and TRBJ1-2, with no clear D. There are 11 residues in the CDR3. Germline CDR1 and CDR2: MNHNY and SVGAGI (reference sequence). V was pared by 5 bases and J by 8 bases, with 9 bases between. Here the CDR3 reads CASSNAQGYTF. The CDR3 nucleotides are TGTGCCAGCAGTAACGCGCAAGGCTACACCTTC.

The J gene is TRBJ1-2, the V gene TRBV27, with 7 bases matching TRBD1. The V and J ends lost 0 bases and 8 bases, in that order; junction bases with no gene match: 21. The CDR3 runs 19 residues. CDR1 and CDR2 (germline): MNHEY, SMNVEV (reference sequence). CDR3 nucleotides: TGTGCCAGCAGTTTATCATCCTACACCATGACAGGGCTCGGGGGGGGCTACACCTTC. Amino acids: CASSLSSYTMTGLGGGYTF.

J is TRBJ2-7 and V is TRBV29-1; 8 nucleotides agree with TRBD2. Germline loops: CDR1 SQVTM, CDR2 ANQGSEA. This CDR3 has 14 amino acids. V was clipped by 4 bases and J by 6 bases; unmatched bases: 11. CDR3 sequence: CSVAEAGGEGEQYF. CDR3 coding DNA: TGCAGCGTTGCCGAGGCGGGGGGCGAAGGCGAGCAGTACTTC.

The chain couples TRBV7-2 to TRBJ2-2, with D perhaps assigned TRBD1 or TRBD2 (6 bases each). The CDR3 is 15 amino acids. Deletions cut 5 bases from V and 3 bases from J, with 13 bases between. Per germline, CDR1 SGHTA and CDR2 FQGNSA. The CDR3 DNA sequence: TGTGCCAGCAGCCGCCGGGGGCCGGACACCGGGGAGCTGTTTTTT. Amino acid sequence: CASSRRGPDTGELFF.

The chain recombines TRBV6-6 with TRBJ2-1; D might be TRBD2 (6 bases). Trimming cost V 2 bases and J 2 bases, with 10 bases left between them. CDR3 length: 15 residues. Germline V CDR1 and CDR2: MNHNY, SVGAGI (reference sequence). The CDR3 DNA follows: TGTGCCAGCAGTTACAGGGGAGGCCCCTACAATGAGCAGTTCTTC. Protein: CASSYRGGPYNEQFF.

This clone was detected a few times. CDR3: CASSVGLGVQPQHF. CDR3 bases: TGTGCCAGCAGCGTTGGTCTAGGGGTACAGCCCCAGCATTTT. The V gene is TRBV9, the J gene TRBJ1-5, with D tentatively TRBD1 (5 bases). CDR1 SGDLS and CDR2 YYNGEE come from the germline V gene. There are 14 residues in the CDR3. Trimming left V 2 bases short and J 7 bases short, with 13 bases between.